These 7 T cell receptor beta chains originate from one sample sequenced in a study of blood T cell repertoires in COVID-19. This table comes from immunoSEQ multiplex PCR, and its TCRdb copy is limited to in-frame clones, with some not included. The sample has 150,000 to 200,000 clones, roughly 84% seen once. The sequencing sample was made of PBMCs or T cells enriched from blood (not recorded which). These receptor sequences come from an older woman who had recovered from COVID-19.

A single count supports this clone. This chain connects TRBV3-1 (or the pseudogene TRBV3-2) to TRBJ1-1; D uncertain. Between the trimmed V and J ends, which lost 3 bases and 1 base, there was a span of 12 bases. The CDR3 is 15 residues long. Germline loops: CDR1 LGHDT, CDR2 YNNKEL (reference sequence). This CDR3 reads CASSQGSTSNTEAFF. The CDR3, as DNA: TGTGCCAGCAGCCAGGGGAGCACATCGAACACTGAAGCTTTCTTT.

The chain is built from TRBV20-1 and TRBJ2-1; possible D gene TRBD1, 5 bases. The V gene's germline CDR1 is DFQATT and CDR2 SNEGSKA (reference sequence). This CDR3 region has 11 residues. CDR3 residues: CSSPQENEQFF. DNA for the CDR3: TGCAGCTCACCACAGGAGAATGAGCAGTTCTTC.

The chain joins TRBV7-2 to TRBJ2-1, with D possibly matching TRBD2 (5 bases). V was trimmed by 0 bases and J by 3 bases, leaving 12 bases between them. Germline lookup yields CDR1 SGHTA and CDR2 FQGNSA. CDR3 length equals 16 residues. The DNA for the CDR3 is TGTGCCAGCAGCTTAGCGGGCGGGTTGGGCTACAATGAGCAGTTCTTC. The encoded protein is CASSLAGGLGYNEQFF.

The table lists this clone with a count of one. The chain uses TRBV10-3 and TRBJ2-3, with D tentatively TRBD1 (5 bases). From germline, CDR1 is ENHRY and CDR2 SYGVKD. This CDR3 comprises 15 residues. Between the trimmed V and J ends, which lost 4 bases and 4 bases, there was a span of 15 bases. For the CDR3, the DNA is TGTGCCATCAGTGGGACAAATTTAAGCCCAGATACGCAGTATTTT. Translated, it gives CAISGTNLSPDTQYF.

The chain uses TRBV6-5 and TRBJ1-1; no definite D call. This CDR3 contains 15 residues. V lost 0 bases and J 0 bases, leaving 8 bases between the germline ends. Looked up from germline, CDR1 is MNHEY and CDR2 is SVGAGI. The CDR3 DNA reads TGTGCCAGCAGTTACTCTCCGGTCATGAACACTGAAGCTTTCTTT. Translated, it gives CASSYSPVMNTEAFF.

In DNA, the CDR3 is TGTGCTAGTGGGACAGGGGGGAACACTGAAGCTTTCTTT. It specifies CASGTGGNTEAFF. The chain joins TRBV12-5 to TRBJ1-1; 9 bases match TRBD1. The CDR3 is 13 residues long. V lost 6 bases to trimming and J lost 1 base; unmatched junction nucleotides: 0. The germline CDR1 and CDR2 sequences are LGHNT and FRNRAP.

The rearrangement uses TRBV12-5 and TRBJ2-7; D ambiguous. Germline CDR1 LGHNT, CDR2 FRNRAP. CDR3 length: 14 residues. Trimming took 6 bases from V and 2 from J, leaving 14 bases between them. The CDR3 loop is CASGAAADPYEQYF. The DNA of the CDR3 is TGTGCTAGTGGCGCGGCCGCCGACCCCTACGAGCAGTACTTC.